The 20 T cell receptor beta chains given below trace back to one sample, sequenced in a study of blood T cell repertoires in COVID-19. Some clones are missing from TCRdb's copy, which holds only in-frame ones; the method was immunoSEQ multiplex PCR. Here the sample spans around 260,000 clones, approximately 86% being singletons. The sequenced sample consisted of peripheral blood. The receptors here all came from a man in his thirties or forties with active or convalescent COVID-19.

The sample holds a few counts of this clone. This chain joins TRBV30 and TRBJ1-1; TRBD1 matches 11 bases. The CDR3 runs 16 residues. CDR1 is GTSNPN and CDR2 is SVGIG in the germline V gene (reference sequence). V lost 5 bases to trimming and J lost 2 bases; unmatched junction nucleotides: 10. The CDR3 is CAWLLGTGGINTEAFF. The CDR3 nucleotides are TGTGCCTGGTTACTCGGGACAGGGGGAATCAACACTGAAGCTTTCTTT.

This clone was seen just once. The chain joins TRBV12-5 to TRBJ1-6, with no clear D. V gave up 1 base and J gave up 10 bases, with 8 bases separating them. CDR1 LGHNT and CDR2 FRNRAP come from the germline V gene. The CDR3 sequence is 13 residues long. The CDR3 DNA reads as TGTGCTAGTGGTTTGGAACCTAGCTCACCCCTCCACTTT. This translates into CASGLEPSSPLHF.

The rearrangement uses TRBV11-2 and TRBJ2-3, with 7 bases aligning to TRBD1. Per the germline V gene, CDR1 is SGHAT and CDR2 is FQNNGV. CDR3 length equals 17 residues. J lost 2 bases, V lost 1 base, and 9 bases had no gene match. CDR3 sequence reads: CASSLGVSGQHTDTQYF. The CDR3 region has the DNA TGTGCCAGCAGCTTAGGGGTCTCGGGACAGCACACAGATACGCAGTATTTT.

The V call is TRBV19, the J call TRBJ1-1; D might be TRBD1 (6 bases). The CDR3 is 14 amino acids. The germline V gene has CDR1 LNHDA and CDR2 SQIVND (reference sequence). The ends were cut back, 6 bases at V and 2 bases at J, with 13 bases in the middle. In nucleotides, the CDR3 is TGTGCCAGTAGAGCACCCGGGACAAACACTGAAGCTTTCTTT. Amino acid sequence: CASRAPGTNTEAFF.

The CDR3 here is CASSFSSSGGTDTQYF. The CDR3 region has the DNA TGTGCCAGCAGTTTCTCCTCTTCGGGGGGGACAGATACGCAGTATTTT. The chain joins TRBV7-9 to TRBJ2-3, with 8 bases fitting TRBD2. Germline trimming cut 6 bases from V and 3 bases from J; bases unmatched to any gene: 11. Germline CDR1 is SEHNR and CDR2 is FQNEAQ (reference sequence). The CDR3 is 16 amino acids.

The genes are TRBV25-1 and TRBJ2-3, with D possibly matching TRBD1 (7 bases). CDR3 length: 11 residues. V was clipped by 3 bases and J by 15 bases, with 13 bases between them. The V gene's germline CDR1 is MGHDK and CDR2 SYGVNS. In DNA, the CDR3 is TGTGCCAGCAGTGAGGCCAGGGGGGAATATTTT. Encoded protein: CASSEARGEYF.

The gene calls are TRBV6-1 and TRBJ1-1; D ambiguous. The CDR3 is 13 residues long. V was clipped by 2 bases and J by 6 bases, with 10 bases between them. Germline CDR1 MNHNS, CDR2 SASEGT. In DNA form, the CDR3 reads TGTGCCAGCAGTGAACCACAACGGGCTGAAGCTTTCTTT. This encodes CASSEPQRAEAFF.

The chain is built from TRBV5-4 and TRBJ1-1; 12 bases line up with TRBD1. CDR1 and CDR2 (germline): SGHNT, YYREEE (reference sequence). The V gene end was trimmed by 4 bases and the J gene end by 8 bases; junction bases not matched to a gene: 3. The CDR3 spans 13 residues. DNA of the CDR3: TGTGCCAGCAGCGGGGGACAGGGGGCCGAAGCTTTCTTT. It yields the protein CASSGGQGAEAFF.

The V gene is TRBV15, the J gene TRBJ1-4; 9 bases are a match to TRBD1. There are 17 residues in the CDR3. Germline assignment: CDR1 LNHNV and CDR2 YYDKDF (reference sequence). V shed 8 bases and J 7 bases; nucleotides not matched to a gene: 17. Here the CDR3 DNA reads TGTGCCACCGGAGGAGGGACAGGGCCCCTATGGACTGAAAAACTGTTTTTT. Translating gives CATGGGTGPLWTEKLFF.

This chain uses TRBV5-1 with TRBJ1-2; D ambiguous. Per germline, CDR1 SGHRS and CDR2 YFSETQ. The CDR3 sequence is 13 residues long. The germline V and J ends were trimmed by 5 bases and 4 bases, with 12 bases remaining between them. The CDR3 DNA follows: TGCGCCAGCAGTTTCCCTGGCAGCTATGGCTACACCTTC. Protein sequence: CASSFPGSYGYTF.

The CDR3 reads CASSESLGQGINQPQHF. The DNA of the CDR3 is TGTGCCAGCAGTGAATCCCTTGGACAGGGGATCAATCAGCCCCAGCATTTT. The gene calls are TRBV6-1 and TRBJ1-5; 9 bases match TRBD1. CDR1 MNHNS and CDR2 SASEGT come from the germline V gene. The CDR3 totals 17 residues. V lost 2 bases and J lost 3; bases outside the gene matches: 8.

V is TRBV19 and J is TRBJ2-7; 10 bases are shared with TRBD1. This CDR3 has 15 residues. Germline CDR1 reads LNHDA; CDR2 reads SQIVND (reference sequence). The V gene end was trimmed by 4 bases and the J gene end by 10 bases; junction bases not matched to a gene: 13. CDR3 sequence (DNA): TGTGCCAGTAGTACCCCCGGGGGACAGGGGTCAATTCAGTACTTC. Protein: CASSTPGGQGSIQYF.

The gene calls are TRBV6-5 and TRBJ2-7; a possible D gene is TRBD2 (5 bases). In germline, CDR1 is MNHEY, CDR2 SVGAGI. V lost 0 bases and J 6 bases, leaving 12 bases between the germline ends. The CDR3 is 14 amino acids. CDR3 coding DNA: TGTGCCAGCAGTTACTCGATCGGTGGGAGCGAGCAGTACTTC. Translating gives CASSYSIGGSEQYF.

The chain joins TRBV18 to TRBJ2-6, with D possibly TRBD1 on 6 matching bases. CDR3 size: 14 residues. V was cut by 4 bases and J by 2 bases, with 6 bases left in between. Germline assignment: CDR1 KGHSH and CDR2 LQKENI. The CDR3 loop is CASSRGPGANVLTF. The CDR3 DNA follows: TGTGCCAGCTCACGGGGGCCTGGGGCCAACGTCCTGACTTTC. Filled out from reference TRBV18 and TRBJ2-6, the complete variable domain reads NAGVMQNPRHLVRRRGQEARLRCSPMKGHSHVYWYRQLPEEGLKFMVYLQKENIIDESGMPKERFSAEFPKEGPSILRIQQVVRGDSAAYFCASSRGPGANVLTFGAGSRLTVL.

This rearrangement joins TRBV3-1 (or the pseudogene TRBV3-2) to TRBJ2-3; 10 nucleotides line up with TRBD2. Germline assignment: CDR1 LGHDT and CDR2 YNNKEL (reference sequence). CDR3 length: 16 amino acids. V shed 3 bases, J shed 3 bases, and the junction held 6 bases outside the gene matches. CDR3 coding DNA: TGTGCCAGCAGCCAGGCTAGCGGGGGTATGACAGATACGCAGTATTTT. The encoded protein is CASSQASGGMTDTQYF.

The chain links TRBV19 to TRBJ2-7; 8 bases match TRBD2. CDR1 LNHDA and CDR2 SQIVND come from the germline V gene (reference sequence). V lost 5 bases to trimming and J lost 0 bases; unmatched junction nucleotides: 3. The CDR3 runs 14 residues. The CDR3 nucleotides are TGTGCCAGTAGTTTTAGCGGGACCTCCTACGAGCAGTACTTC. Residues: CASSFSGTSYEQYF.

V is TRBV30 and J is TRBJ1-5; 7 bases match TRBD1. Trimming removed 5 bases from V and 1 base from J; junction bases left unmatched: 2. Germline CDR1 is GTSNPN and CDR2 is SVGIG (reference sequence). This CDR3 is 13 amino acids long. CDR3 in DNA: TGTGCCTGGGGGACAGTAAGCAATCAGCCCCAGCATTTT. It encodes CAWGTVSNQPQHF.

The chain couples TRBV7-6 to TRBJ2-7; D not certain. Germline V gives CDR1 SGHVS, CDR2 FNYEAQ. This CDR3 is built from 13 residues. Deletions cut 1 base from V and 2 bases from J, with 6 bases between. DNA of the CDR3: TGTGCCAGCAGCTTAGGGGCAACCTACGAGCAGTACTTC. Protein product: CASSLGATYEQYF. The full variable domain, rest sourced from reference TRBV7-6 and TRBJ2-7, is GAGVSQSPRYKVTKRGQDVALRCDPISGHVSLYWYRQALGQGPEFLTYFNYEAQQDKSGLPNDRFSAERPEGSISTLTIQRTEQRDSAMYRCASSLGATYEQYFGPGTRLTVT.

This rearrangement joins TRBV5-1 to TRBJ2-3, with D possibly TRBD2 on 5 matching bases. Trimming took off 3 bases at V and 7 bases at J, with 9 bases between the two ends. The CDR3 covers 12 residues. Germline-derived CDR1 and CDR2 are SGHRS and YFSETQ. The CDR3 nucleotides read TGCGCCAGCAGCTCAGGACTGAATACGCAGTATTTT. This codes for CASSSGLNTQYF.

The chain joins TRBV11-2 to TRBJ2-5, with 13 bases matching TRBD2. Germline CDR1 is SGHAT and CDR2 is FQNNGV. CDR3 length: 16 residues. The J segment lost 5 bases and the V segment lost 4 bases, leaving 7 bases of the junction unmatched. The CDR3, as DNA: TGTGCCAGCAGCTCGGGACTAGCGGGGTCCCGGGAGACCCAGTACTTC. It yields the protein CASSSGLAGSRETQYF.